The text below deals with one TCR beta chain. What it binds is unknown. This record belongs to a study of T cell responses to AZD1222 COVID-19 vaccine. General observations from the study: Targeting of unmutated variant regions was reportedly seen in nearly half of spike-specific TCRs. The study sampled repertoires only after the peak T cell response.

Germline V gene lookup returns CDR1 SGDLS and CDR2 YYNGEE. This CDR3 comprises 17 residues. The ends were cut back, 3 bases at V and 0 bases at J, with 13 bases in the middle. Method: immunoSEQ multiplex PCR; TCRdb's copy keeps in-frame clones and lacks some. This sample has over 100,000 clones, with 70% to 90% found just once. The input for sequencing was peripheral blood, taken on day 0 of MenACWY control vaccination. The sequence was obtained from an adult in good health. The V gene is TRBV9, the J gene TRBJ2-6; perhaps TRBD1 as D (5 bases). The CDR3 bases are TGTGCCAGCAGCGGATCGACAGTTTCCTCTGGGGCCAACGTCCTGACTTTC. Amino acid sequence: CASSGSTVSSGANVLTF.